What follows are 23 T cell receptor beta chains derived from one specimen sequenced in a study of shared clonotypes between healthy human individuals. The repertoire was sequenced with immunoSEQ multiplex PCR; TCRdb's copy has only in-frame clones and lacks some. This table holds fewer than 1.8 million clones, approximately 98.5% found once. Sequenced sample: naive CD4+ T cells sorted from blood. Described subset: CD45RA+ positively selected. These TCRs come from a man aged 25-45 years in good health.

Comments on this clone: Sequence at one end of the junction differs from germline and may be a read error. The chain is built from TRBV7-9 and TRBJ2-1, with TRBD2 matching over 9 bases. Germline V lookup: CDR1 SEHNR, CDR2 FQNEAQ (reference sequence). The CDR3 extends over 16 amino acids. The CDR3 bases are TGTGCCAGCAGCTTAGTTATAGCGGGAGCTCTTGATGAACAGTTCTTC. It specifies CASSLVIAGALDEQFF. Complete variable domain (other parts from reference TRBV7-9 and TRBJ2-1): DTGVSQNPRHKITKRGQNVTFRCDPISEHNRLYWYRQTLGQGPEFLTYFQNEAQLEKSRLLSDRFSAERPKGSFSTLEIQRTEQGDSAMYLCASSLVIAGALDEQFFGPGTRLTVL.

The J gene is TRBJ2-1, the V gene TRBV2; D remains unclear. Germline V gene lookup returns CDR1 SNHLY and CDR2 FYNNEI. The CDR3 has 14 amino acids. V lost 3 bases, J lost 4 bases, and 10 bases lay in between. The CDR3 DNA is TGTGCCAGCAGTGAGTTTGTGCAGTACAATGAGCAGTTCTTC. Amino acids: CASSEFVQYNEQFF.

The chain combines TRBV11-2 with TRBJ1-4; unclear D gene. This CDR3 is 18 amino acids long. Germline CDR1 SGHAT, CDR2 FQNNGV. Trimming took 1 base from V and 0 from J, leaving 15 bases between them. Written as DNA, the CDR3 is TGTGCCAGCAGCTTAGTGTCCCCCTCGAAAGCAACTAATGAAAAACTGTTTTTT. Translating it yields CASSLVSPSKATNEKLFF.

This clone showed up just once. The chain links TRBV5-1 to TRBJ2-1; 9 nucleotides align to TRBD1. Germline V lookup: CDR1 SGHRS, CDR2 YFSETQ. Trimming at V came to 4 bases and at J to 10 bases, leaving 6 bases not matched to a gene. The CDR3 contains 13 residues. DNA of the CDR3: TGCGCCAGCAGCGTACAGGGGGCGAGGGAGCAGTTCTTC. This codes for CASSVQGAREQFF. The full variable domain, with the rest looked up from reference TRBV5-1 and TRBJ2-1, is KAGVTQTPRYLIKTRGQQVTLSCSPISGHRSVSWYQQTPGQGLQFLFEYFSETQRNKGNFPGRFSGRQFSNSRSEMNVSTLELGDSALYLCASSVQGAREQFFGPGTRLTVL.

The rearrangement uses TRBV5-1 and TRBJ2-1; the D gene could be TRBD1 or TRBD2 (5 bases each). CDR3 length: 15 residues. Germline CDR1 and CDR2: SGHRS and YFSETQ. V dropped 2 bases and J dropped 0 bases, with 9 bases sitting between them. This CDR3 is CASSFGTLSYNEQFF. CDR3 sequence (DNA): TGCGCCAGCAGCTTCGGGACCCTCTCCTACAATGAGCAGTTCTTC.

The chain couples TRBV15 to TRBJ2-1; D gene ambiguous. The V end was cut by 6 bases, the J end by 0 bases, with 12 bases between. The CDR3 is made up of 15 amino acids. CDR1 LNHNV and CDR2 YYDKDF come from the germline V gene (reference sequence). The CDR3 coding sequence is TGTGCCACCAGGAGGACCCCGGGCTCCTACAATGAGCAGTTCTTC. Amino acids: CATRRTPGSYNEQFF.

The chain employs TRBV4-1 and TRBJ2-5; perhaps TRBD2 as D (6 bases). Trimming cost V 0 bases and J 4 bases, with 18 bases left between them. The CDR3 is 17 residues long. Germline V gene sequence: CDR1 MGHRA, CDR2 YSYEKL. CDR3 sequence reads: CASSQDHAGWGTETQYF. The CDR3 DNA reads as TGCGCCAGCAGCCAAGATCACGCGGGGTGGGGTACAGAGACCCAGTACTTC.

The rearrangement joins TRBV5-1 to TRBJ2-7; D ambiguous. Germline CDR1 is SGHRS and CDR2 is YFSETQ. CDR3 length equals 13 residues. V dropped 0 bases and J dropped 6 bases, with 10 bases sitting between them. The CDR3 is CASSLEGPPEQYF. CDR3 DNA sequence: TGCGCCAGCAGCTTGGAGGGTCCTCCCGAGCAGTACTTC.

V and J are TRBV19 and TRBJ2-1; 12 bases are shared with TRBD2. After removal of 5 bases from V and 8 bases from J, the junction contained 16 bases not matched to a gene. There are 18 residues in the CDR3. From germline, CDR1 is LNHDA and CDR2 SQIVND (reference sequence). This CDR3 is CASSLKAWGASGRDEQFF. The CDR3 region has the DNA TGTGCCAGTAGTCTTAAGGCGTGGGGGGCTAGCGGGAGGGATGAGCAGTTCTTC.

The chain uses TRBV5-1 and TRBJ2-5; D may correspond to TRBD1 or TRBD2 (6 bases each). CDR1 and CDR2 (germline): SGHRS, YFSETQ. The V end was cut by 4 bases, the J end by 2 bases, with 12 bases between. CDR3 length: 14 amino acids. CDR3 bases: TGCGCCAGCAGCACCAGAGGGGGGCAAGAGACCCAGTACTTC. It yields the protein CASSTRGGQETQYF.

This clone was picked up one time. The V gene is TRBV5-4, the J gene TRBJ2-3; a possible D gene is TRBD2 (6 bases). The CDR3 contains 15 residues. Trimming took off 1 base at V and 1 base at J, with 10 bases between the two ends. CDR1 SGHNT and CDR2 YYREEE come from the germline V gene (reference sequence). CDR3 in amino acids: CASSLRVAGTDTQYF. The CDR3 bases are TGTGCCAGCAGCTTGAGAGTAGCGGGCACAGATACGCAGTATTTT.

The rearrangement uses TRBV2 and TRBJ1-1, with D possibly matching TRBD1 (6 bases). The CDR3 has 15 amino acids. Germline loops: CDR1 SNHLY, CDR2 FYNNEI. Trimming removed 6 bases from V and 6 bases from J, with 20 bases in between. As DNA, the CDR3 is TGTGCCAGCAGGCCGACAGCGACGAGGACAGCTGAAGCTTTCTTT. Residues: CASRPTATRTAEAFF.

V and J are TRBV5-6 and TRBJ2-7; no definite D call. The germline V gene has CDR1 SGHDT and CDR2 YYEEEE. V gave up 4 bases and J gave up 3 bases, with 20 bases separating them. CDR3 length: 16 residues. The CDR3 DNA reads TGTGCCAGCAGCCCTTACGGGTGGGAATTACGCTACGAGCAGTACTTC. Its protein product is CASSPYGWELRYEQYF.

This chain links TRBV28 with TRBJ1-2; no reliable D call. Trimming cost V 6 bases and J 7 bases, with 18 bases left between them. In germline, CDR1 is MDHEN, CDR2 SYDVKM. The CDR3 is 14 residues long. The CDR3 region has the DNA TGTGCCAGCAGCCTGATAGGGATCGAGGCTGGCTACACCTTC. This codes for CASSLIGIEAGYTF.

This chain links TRBV29-1 with TRBJ2-1; D remains ambiguous. The CDR3 spans 14 residues. Germline CDR1 is SQVTM and CDR2 is ANQGSEA. V was shortened by 4 bases and J by 4 bases, with 14 bases between the two germline ends. CDR3 region: CSVAADARYNEQFF. The CDR3 nucleotides read TGCAGCGTTGCGGCGGACGCCAGATACAATGAGCAGTTCTTC.

V usage is TRBV7-2 and J usage is TRBJ2-5; D ambiguous. V was pared by 7 bases and J by 2 bases, with 5 bases between. This CDR3 has 11 residues. Germline V CDR1 and CDR2: SGHTA, FQGNSA. CDR3 in DNA: TGTGCCAGCACCTTTCAAGAGACCCAGTACTTC. The encoded protein is CASTFQETQYF. Full variable domain (outside the CDR3, taken from reference TRBV7-2 and TRBJ2-5): GAGVSQSPSNKVTEKGKDVELRCDPISGHTALYWYRQSLGQGLEFLIYFQGNSAPDKSGLPSDRFSAERTGGSVSTLTIQRTQQEDSAVYLCASTFQETQYFGPGTRLLVL.

The V gene is TRBV9, the J gene TRBJ2-3; maybe TRBD1 (5 bases). The CDR3 has 14 residues. Trimming took off 3 bases at V and 0 bases at J, with 8 bases between the two ends. Per the germline V gene, CDR1 is SGDLS and CDR2 is YYNGEE. The CDR3 is CASSERQSTDTQYF. CDR3 in DNA: TGTGCCAGCAGCGAACGACAGAGCACAGATACGCAGTATTTT.

The chain uses TRBV7-9 and TRBJ2-3; 7 positions match TRBD2. CDR1 is SEHNR, CDR2 FQNEAQ, per germline (reference sequence). This CDR3 has 15 amino acids. The J segment lost 4 bases and the V segment lost 4 bases, leaving 8 bases of the junction unmatched. The CDR3 bases are TGTGCCAGCAGCTCAGGCGGGAGTTCGTCAGATACGCAGTATTTT. It yields the protein CASSSGGSSSDTQYF.

This chain uses TRBV9 with TRBJ2-1, with a weak D call TRBD2 (6 bases). Germline-derived CDR1 and CDR2 are SGDLS and YYNGEE. With 0 bases removed from V and 5 bases from J, the gap between germline ends came to 12 bases. The CDR3 spans 15 residues. CDR3 in DNA: TGTGCCAGCAGCGTAGCAACGGGAGTAAACAATGAGCAGTTCTTC. Amino acid sequence: CASSVATGVNNEQFF.

The chain recombines TRBV7-9 with TRBJ1-5; D gene unclear. Germline CDR1 SEHNR, CDR2 FQNEAQ (reference sequence). The V end was cut by 1 base, the J end by 9 bases, with 10 bases between. The CDR3 is 13 amino acids. As DNA, the CDR3 is TGTGCCAGCAGCTTAGGAGCACTCATGCCCCAGCATTTT. It yields the protein CASSLGALMPQHF.

This rearrangement joins TRBV4-3 to TRBJ1-2; D possibly corresponds to TRBD1 (5 bases). The CDR3 spans 14 residues. The V end was cut by 3 bases, the J end by 1 base, with 9 bases between. Germline loops: CDR1 LGHNA, CDR2 YSLEER. The CDR3 region has the DNA TGCGCCAGCAGCCACGCAGGGAGTAACTATGGCTACACCTTC. Its protein product is CASSHAGSNYGYTF.

Note on this clone: Other DNA sequences in the sample encode the same CDR3. The J gene is TRBJ1-1, the V gene TRBV28, with D unresolved. Looked up from germline, CDR1 is MDHEN and CDR2 is SYDVKM. Trimming took 3 bases from V and 1 from J, leaving 9 bases between them. The CDR3 has 14 amino acids. CDR3 residues: CASSFAGSNTEAFF. In nucleotides, the CDR3 is TGTGCCAGCAGTTTTGCAGGATCGAACACTGAAGCTTTCTTT.

CDR3 residues: CASSEATAGLFEDQHF. The CDR3 DNA sequence: TGTGCCAGCAGTGAAGCGACCGCCGGACTCTTCGAAGACCAGCATTTT. The chain combines TRBV6-1 with TRBJ1-5, with D unresolved. Germline V gene sequence: CDR1 MNHNS, CDR2 SASEGT. This CDR3 contains 16 residues. Trimming took off 0 bases at V and 12 bases at J, with 21 bases between the two ends.